This T cell receptor (beta chain) was captured in a study of shared clonotypes between healthy human individuals. The germline V gene has CDR1 MNHEY and CDR2 SVGAGI. V lost 10 bases to trimming and J lost 4 bases; unmatched junction nucleotides: 5. CDR3 length: 13 amino acids. General observations from the study: Among non-shared clonotypes, generation probabilities were lower than among those shared by all four donors.

Details on this clone: Its antigen is as yet unknown.

Repertoires were generated with immunoSEQ multiplex PCR, while TCRdb's copy carries only in-frame clones and drops some. The data show around 510,000 clones, with more than 95% seen just once and about 0.067% held by the top ten. The TCR was taken from a woman in her thirties in good health. Sequenced input: naive CD4+ T cells sorted from blood. Documented subset: CD45RA+ positively selected. V gene TRBV6-5 combines with J gene TRBJ2-7, with 12 bases fitting TRBD2. CDR3 region: CATSTSGRYEQYF. CDR3 sequence (DNA): TGTGCCACTTCGACTAGCGGGAGATACGAGCAGTACTTC.